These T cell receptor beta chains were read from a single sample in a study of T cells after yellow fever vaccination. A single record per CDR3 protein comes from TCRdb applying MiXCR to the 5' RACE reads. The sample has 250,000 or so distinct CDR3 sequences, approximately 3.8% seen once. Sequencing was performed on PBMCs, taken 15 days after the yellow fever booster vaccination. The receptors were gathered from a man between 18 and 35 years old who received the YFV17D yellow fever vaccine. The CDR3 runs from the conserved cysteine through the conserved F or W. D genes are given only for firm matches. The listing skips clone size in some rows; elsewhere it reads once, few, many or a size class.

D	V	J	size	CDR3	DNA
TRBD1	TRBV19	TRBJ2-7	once	CARSTRTGGYEQYF	TGTGCCCGTAGTACCCGGACAGGGGGATACGAGCAGTACTTC
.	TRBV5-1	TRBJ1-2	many	CASSLAPGVGYGYTF	TGCGCCAGCAGCTTGGCCCCGGGGGTCGGCTATGGCTACACCTTC
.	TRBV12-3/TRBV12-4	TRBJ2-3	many	CASSPMITDTQYF	TGTGCCAGCAGTCCGATGATCACAGATACGCAGTATTTT
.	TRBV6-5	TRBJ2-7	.	CASSYEGAKYEQYF	TGTGCCAGCAGTTACGAGGGAGCGAAATACGAGCAGTACTTC
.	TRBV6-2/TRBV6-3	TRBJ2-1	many	CASSVASVADPYNEQFF	TGTGCCAGCAGTGTCGCGTCCGTGGCAGACCCATACAATGAGCAGTTCTTC
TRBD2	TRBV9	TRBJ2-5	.	CASARGTSGAQETQYF	TGTGCCAGCGCGAGGGGGACTAGCGGGGCCCAAGAGACCCAGTACTTC
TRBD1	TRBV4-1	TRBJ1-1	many	CASSQLPLIDRGVSGTEAFF	TGCGCCAGCAGCCAGCTTCCTTTAATAGACAGGGGGGTCTCCGGCACTGAAGCTTTCTTT
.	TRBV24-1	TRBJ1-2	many	CATSFTGNYGYTF	TGTGCCACCAGTTTTACCGGGAACTATGGCTACACCTTC
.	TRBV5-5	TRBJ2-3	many	CASSRDGLDTQYF	TGTGCCAGCAGCAGAGACGGTCTGGATACGCAGTATTTT
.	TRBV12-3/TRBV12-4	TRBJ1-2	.	CASDLGFNYGYTF	TGTGCCAGCGACCTGGGGTTTAACTATGGCTACACCTTC
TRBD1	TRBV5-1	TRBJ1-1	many	CASSLVGQGLGTEAFF	TGCGCCAGCAGCTTGGTGGGACAGGGGTTAGGCACTGAAGCTTTCTTT
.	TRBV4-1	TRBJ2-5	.	CASSQLGGQGKTQYF	TGCGCCAGCAGCCAATTAGGCGGCCAGGGGAAGACCCAGTACTTC
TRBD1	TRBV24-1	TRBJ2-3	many	CATSDRTGPADTQYF	TGTGCCACCAGTGACCGGACAGGGCCGGCAGATACGCAGTATTTT
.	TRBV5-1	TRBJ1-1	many	CASSVRQRNTEAFF	TGCGCCAGCAGTGTTCGACAGAGGAACACTGAAGCTTTCTTT
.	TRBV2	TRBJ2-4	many	CASRRAKNIQYF	TGTGCCAGCAGGCGGGCCAAAAACATTCAGTACTTC
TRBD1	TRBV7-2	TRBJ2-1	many	CASSLLSGQGEQFF	TGTGCCAGCAGCCTACTGTCCGGACAGGGCGAGCAGTTCTTC
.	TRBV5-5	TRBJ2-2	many	CASSLASSYTGELFF	TGTGCCAGCAGCTTGGCTTCCTCCTACACCGGGGAGCTGTTTTTT
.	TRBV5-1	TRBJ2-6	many	CASSTDSRIPSGANVLTF	TGCGCCAGCAGCACGGACAGTCGAATCCCCTCTGGGGCCAACGTCCTGACTTTC
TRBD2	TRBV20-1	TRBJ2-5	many	CSATGLAGRETQYF	TGCAGTGCTACGGGACTAGCGGGTCGAGAGACCCAGTACTTC
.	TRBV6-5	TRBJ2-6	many	CASSYLNSGANVLTF	TGTGCCAGCAGTTACTTGAACTCTGGGGCCAACGTCCTGACTTTC
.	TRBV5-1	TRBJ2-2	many	CASSLSGVTGELFF	TGCGCCAGCAGCTTGAGTGGGGTTACCGGGGAGCTGTTTTTT
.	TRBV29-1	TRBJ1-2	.	CSVEDYYGYTF	TGCAGCGTTGAGGATTACTATGGCTACACCTTC
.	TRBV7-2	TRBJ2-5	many	CASSPGPPLATQYF	TGTGCCAGCAGCCCGGGACCGCCCCTAGCGACCCAGTACTTC
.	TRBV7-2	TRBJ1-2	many	CASSHDSNYGYTF	TGTGCCAGCAGCCATGACAGTAACTATGGCTACACCTTC
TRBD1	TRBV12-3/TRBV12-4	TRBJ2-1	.	CASSSTGGKINEQFF	TGTGCCAGCAGTTCGACAGGGGGGAAGATCAATGAGCAGTTCTTC
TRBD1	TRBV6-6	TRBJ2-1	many	CASRSTGGENEQFF	TGTGCCAGCAGATCCACAGGGGGCGAGAATGAGCAGTTCTTC
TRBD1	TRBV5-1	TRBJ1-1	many	CASSWDRMMNTEAFF	TGCGCCAGCAGCTGGGACAGGATGATGAACACTGAAGCTTTCTTT
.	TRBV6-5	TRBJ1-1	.	CASSAQDGNTEAFF	TGTGCCAGCAGCGCCCAGGACGGAAACACTGAAGCTTTCTTT
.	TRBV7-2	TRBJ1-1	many	CASSLEASLEAFF	TGTGCCAGCAGCTTAGAGGCTTCCCTTGAAGCTTTCTTT
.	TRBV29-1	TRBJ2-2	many	CSVVGRTPVGELFF	TGCAGCGTTGTGGGCAGGACCCCGGTCGGGGAGCTGTTTTTT
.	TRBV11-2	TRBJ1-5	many	CASSLIGYNQPQHF	TGTGCCAGCAGCTTAATCGGGTACAATCAGCCCCAGCATTTT
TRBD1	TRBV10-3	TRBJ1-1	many	CAISDTLGQTTEAFF	TGTGCCATCAGTGATACGTTGGGACAGACCACTGAAGCTTTCTTT
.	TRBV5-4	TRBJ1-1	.	CAISQTQNTEAFF	TGTGCCATCAGCCAAACGCAGAACACTGAAGCTTTCTTT
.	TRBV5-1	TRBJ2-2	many	CASSSRDGTGELFF	TGCGCCAGCAGCTCTAGGGATGGCACCGGGGAGCTGTTTTTT
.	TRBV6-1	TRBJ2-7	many	CASGMMTGWVEQYF	TGTGCCAGCGGAATGATGACAGGATGGGTCGAGCAGTACTTC
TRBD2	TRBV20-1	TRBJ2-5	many	CSARPGLVGETQYF	TGCAGTGCACGCCCGGGACTAGTCGGAGAGACCCAGTACTTC
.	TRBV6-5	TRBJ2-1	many	CASRDDSYNEQFF	TGTGCCAGCAGGGATGACAGTTACAATGAGCAGTTCTTC
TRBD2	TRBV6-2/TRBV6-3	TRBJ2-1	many	CASSLAGGLHNEQFF	TGTGCCAGCAGTTTAGCGGGGGGGCTTCACAATGAGCAGTTCTTC
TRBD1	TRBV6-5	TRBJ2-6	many	CASSPGTGRGGANVLTF	TGTGCCAGCAGTCCCGGGACAGGGCGAGGTGGGGCCAACGTCCTGACTTTC
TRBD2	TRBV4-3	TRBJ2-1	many	CASSQDGTSAYNEQFF	TGCGCCAGCAGCCAAGATGGGACTAGCGCCTACAATGAGCAGTTCTTC
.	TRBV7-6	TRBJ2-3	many	CASSRRAFGLDGDTQYF	TGTGCCAGCAGCCGAAGGGCCTTCGGGCTAGACGGAGATACGCAGTATTTT
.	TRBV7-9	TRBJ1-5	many	CASSPGRDGQPQHF	TGTGCCAGCAGCCCCGGACGGGACGGGCAGCCCCAGCATTTT